These 25 T cell receptor beta chains share one sample of origin, sequenced in a study of tumor-infiltrating lymphocytes in oesophageal squamous cell carcinoma. TCRdb re-analysed the PCR reads in MiXCR, keeping a single row per CDR3 protein. The data show fewer than 20,000 distinct CDR3 sequences, with roughly 54% seen just once and approximately 34% held by the top ten. The sequencing input was esophageal tumor tissue. These receptors were collected from a female donor with esophageal squamous cell carcinoma.

The chain is built from TRBV6-8 and TRBJ2-6; TRBD1 is a possible D gene (6 bases). The length of the CDR3 is 20 residues. Trimming removed 7 bases at V and 0 bases at J, with 25 bases between. CDR1 MNHGY and CDR2 SAAAGT come from the germline V gene. The CDR3 DNA follows: TGTGCCAGCATGACCACGCATTTGGTCCTAGGGGGCTCTGGGGCCAACGTCCTGACTTTC. Translating gives CASMTTHLVLGGSGANVLTF.

The V and J genes are TRBV2 and TRBJ2-5, with 7 positions matching TRBD1. The DNA end favors TRBJ2-7, so the J call may be wrong. The CDR3 is 15 residues long. Germline CDR1 SNHLY, CDR2 FYNNEI. The CDR3 DNA follows: TGTGCCAGCAGTGAAGCGGGGGACAGTTCCTACGAGCAGTACTTC. It codes for CASSEAGDSSYEQYF.

The chain employs TRBV7-8 and TRBJ2-7; the D is unclear. CDR3 length: 13 amino acids. Per germline, CDR1 SGHVS and CDR2 FQNEAQ. Trimming took off 10 bases at V and 3 bases at J, with 16 bases between the two ends. CDR3 in DNA: TGTGCCAACTCCCCCACCTATTGCTACGAGCAGTACTTC. This translates into CANSPTYCYEQYF.

This rearrangement joins TRBV12-3 or TRBV12-4 to TRBJ2-5; D is tentatively TRBD1 or TRBD2 (5 bases each). The J call could be wrong; TRBJ2-1 is a better fit for the DNA end. CDR3 size: 15 residues. The CDR3 DNA sequence: TGTGCCAGCAGTGCCACTAGTGGGGGACACAATGAGCAGTTCTTC. Translated: CASSATSGGHNEQFF.

The chain uses TRBV6-6 and TRBJ2-1; D possibly corresponds to TRBD1 (5 bases). TRBJ1-2 explains the end of the DNA better; the J call may be wrong. Germline lookup yields CDR1 MNHNY and CDR2 SVGAGI (reference sequence). There are 15 residues in the CDR3. CDR3 in amino acids: CASSPNRDSGYGYTF. CDR3 coding DNA: TGTGCCAGCAGTCCAAACCGGGACTCCGGCTATGGCTACACCTTC.

V gene TRBV10-1 combines with J gene TRBJ2-1; D might be TRBD2 (5 bases). V gave up 2 bases and J gave up 2 bases, with 7 bases separating them. CDR1 and CDR2 (germline): WNHNN, SYGVQD (reference sequence). This CDR3 comprises 14 residues. The CDR3 DNA sequence: TGCGCCAGCAGTGAGAGCGGAACCTACAATGAGCAGTTCTTC. This codes for CASSESGTYNEQFF.

The rearrangement joins TRBV7-3 to TRBJ2-5; D may be TRBD1 (5 bases). The J call may be faulty, since TRBJ2-3 better matches the DNA end. The CDR3 has 12 residues. Germline V CDR1 and CDR2: SGHTA, FQGTGA. CDR3 sequence reads: CASSSSSGTQYF. The CDR3 coding sequence is TGTGCCAGCAGCTCCTCCTCAGGGACGCAGTATTTT.

CDR3 in amino acids: CASSSMSTAGIYEQYF. CDR3 DNA sequence: TGTGCCAGCAGCTCCATGAGCACCGCGGGAATCTACGAGCAGTACTTC. This chain connects TRBV7-2 to TRBJ2-7; weak D call: TRBD2 (6 bases). V lost 4 bases and J lost 3, with 19 bases in between. The germline V gene has CDR1 SGHTA and CDR2 FQGNSA. This CDR3 is built from 16 residues.

The rearrangement links TRBV28 to TRBJ2-7; 7 bases line up with TRBD2. Germline V gives CDR1 MDHEN, CDR2 SYDVKM. The CDR3 totals 14 residues. Trimming removed 6 bases from V and 7 bases from J; junction bases left unmatched: 12. The CDR3 spells CASREASGVNEQYF. In nucleotides, the CDR3 is TGTGCCAGCAGGGAGGCTAGCGGAGTCAATGAGCAGTACTTC.

This clonotype is categorized as medium-sized. The rearrangement links TRBV6-1 to TRBJ2-7; D unresolved. Trimming cost V 1 base and J 3 bases, with 4 bases left between them. The CDR3 totals 12 residues. Per the germline V gene, CDR1 is MNHNS and CDR2 is SASEGT. In DNA form, the CDR3 reads TGTGCCAGCAGTGAAGGGTACTACGAGCAGTACTTC. Its translation: CASSEGYYEQYF.

To note about this clonotype: At one of its ends the junction is not consistent with the germline gene, which may arise from a read error. This chain links TRBV7-8 with TRBJ1-6; D is possibly TRBD1 (5 bases). The CDR3 loop spans 16 amino acids. Germline CDR1 SGHVS, CDR2 FQNEAQ. The CDR3 DNA is TGTGCCAGCAGCTTCACGGGACTATCGGGAGGAGAGACCCAGTACTTT. Its translation is CASSFTGLSGGETQYF.

V usage is TRBV11-3 and J usage is TRBJ2-7; TRBD2 agrees at 11 bases. Germline CDR1 and CDR2: SGHNT and YENEEA. The CDR3 consists of 14 residues. V shed 1 base, J shed 6 bases, and the junction held 2 bases outside the gene matches. The CDR3 region has the DNA TGTGCCAGCAGCTTAGCCCTAGCGGGAGGCGAGCAGTACTTC. As protein: CASSLALAGGEQYF. Together with reference TRBV11-3 and TRBJ2-7, the CDR3 gives the full variable domain: EAGVVQSPRYKIIEKKQPVAFWCNPISGHNTLYWYLQNLGQGPELLIRYENEEAVDDSQLPKDRFSAERLKGVDSTLKIQPAELGDSAVYLCASSLALAGGEQYFGPGTRLTVT.

In the case of this clonotype: The limits of the CDR3 on the DNA are not certain, so only TCRdb's listed CDR3 is given. The chain recombines TRBV11-1 with TRBJ2-6; the table's D call, TRBD2, has no DNA check behind it. CDR1 and CDR2 (germline): SGHAT, FQDESV (reference sequence). From its first to its last residue, the CDR3 has 14 amino acids. The chain's CDR3 is CASTYRGLWLHLRF.

This clonotype occurred a few times. The chain combines TRBV18 with TRBJ1-2, with a tentative D call TRBD1 (5 bases). This CDR3 has 15 amino acids. The ends were cut back, 1 base at V and 4 bases at J, with 13 bases in the middle. In germline, CDR1 is KGHSH, CDR2 LQKENI. The CDR3: CASSPRQTAPYGYTF. For the CDR3, the DNA is TGTGCCAGCTCACCACGTCAGACAGCCCCCTATGGCTACACCTTC.

This clonotype has just a few counts. The chain joins TRBV7-2 to TRBJ2-1; 7 bases agree with TRBD2. The CDR3 totals 15 residues. J was trimmed by 4 bases and V by 5 bases; bases with no gene match: 8. Germline-derived CDR1 and CDR2 are SGHTA and FQGNSA. The CDR3 protein is CASSRYGRSYNEQFF. In DNA, the CDR3 is TGTGCCAGCAGCAGGTACGGGAGGTCTTACAATGAGCAGTTCTTC. Based on the CDR3 plus reference TRBV7-2 and TRBJ2-1, the full variable domain is GAGVSQSPSNKVTEKGKDVELRCDPISGHTALYWYRQSLGQGLEFLIYFQGNSAPDKSGLPSDRFSAERTGGSVSTLTIQRTQQEDSAVYLCASSRYGRSYNEQFFGPGTRLTVL.

This clonotype was seen at least ten times. The CDR3 sequence is CASRGTGGLDEQFF. Here the CDR3 DNA reads TGTGCCAGCAGAGGGACAGGGGGACTCGATGAGCAGTTCTTC. V and J are TRBV7-6 and TRBJ2-1; 11 nucleotides agree with TRBD1. CDR1 and CDR2 from the germline V gene are SGHVS and FNYEAQ. This CDR3 spans 14 amino acids. J lost 8 bases, V lost 6 bases, and 6 bases had no gene match.

A single count supports this clonotype. This chain connects TRBV7-3 to TRBJ2-1; D perhaps matches TRBD1 (5 bases). The DNA end is a closer match to TRBJ1-2, so the J assignment may be wrong. Germline loops: CDR1 SGHTA, CDR2 FQGTGA. This CDR3 spans 13 amino acids. This chain's CDR3 is CASSLGRGRGYTF. CDR3 bases: TGTGCCAGCAGCTTAGGGAGGGGACGTGGCTACACCTTC.

The chain carries TRBV7-3 and TRBJ2-3; D is unclear. The J call may not be correct, given that the DNA end is closer to TRBJ2-1. Germline CDR1 and CDR2: SGHTA and FQGTGA. There are 13 residues in the CDR3. The chain's CDR3 is CASSLGQYNEQFF. In DNA, the CDR3 is TGTGCCAGCAGCTTAGGCCAATACAATGAGCAGTTCTTC.

In this sample, this clonotype turned up many times. The V and J genes are TRBV5-6 and TRBJ2-3; tentatively, D is TRBD1 or TRBD2 (5 bases each). This CDR3 comprises 15 residues. V lost 0 bases and J 3 bases, leaving 11 bases between the germline ends. Per germline, CDR1 SGHDT and CDR2 YYEEEE. CDR3: CASSLVGVGTDTQYF. DNA of the CDR3: TGTGCCAGCAGCTTGGTGGGGGTCGGAACAGATACGCAGTATTTT. Full variable domain (outside the CDR3, taken from reference TRBV5-6 and TRBJ2-3): DAGVTQSPTHLIKTRGQQVTLRCSPKSGHDTVSWYQQALGQGPQFIFQYYEEEERQRGNFPDRFSGHQFPNYSSELNVNALLLGDSALYLCASSLVGVGTDTQYFGPGTRLTVL.

This clonotype has a handful of counts. The chain couples TRBV7-2 to TRBJ2-1; TRBD2 aligns across 9 bases. The J call is doubtful: the DNA matches TRBJ2-7 better. Germline V gene sequence: CDR1 SGHTA, CDR2 FQGNSA. The CDR3 has 14 residues. This chain's CDR3 is CASSLLREGYEQYF. The CDR3 coding sequence is TGTGCCAGCAGCTTATTGCGGGAGGGGTACGAGCAGTACTTC.

This clonotype was recorded many times. V and J are TRBV12-3 or TRBV12-4 and TRBJ2-3; no definite D call. V lost 2 bases to trimming and J lost 3 bases, with 9 bases between them. The length of the CDR3 is 14 residues. The CDR3 reads CASSLSGRTDTQYF. The CDR3 nucleotides are TGTGCCAGCAGTTTATCTGGACGGACAGATACGCAGTATTTT.

This clonotype has a count of ten or more. V and J are TRBV15 and TRBJ2-1, with D unresolved. Between the trimmed V and J ends, which lost 1 base and 6 bases, there was a span of 10 bases. Germline-derived CDR1 and CDR2 are LNHNV and YYDKDF (reference sequence). This CDR3 is 14 amino acids long. The CDR3 nucleotides read TGTGCCACCAGCAGAGGTGCTCCCACCAATGAGCAGTTCTTC. The encoded protein is CATSRGAPTNEQFF.

This chain uses TRBV6-7 with TRBJ2-5; the D is unclear. The last part of the DNA fits TRBJ2-1 better; the J call may be wrong. TRBV6-7 is given ORF status, its function remaining uncertain. The CDR3 loop spans 13 amino acids. DNA for the CDR3: TGTGCCAGCAGTTACGGCTCTAACAATGAGCAGTTCTTC. Its translation: CASSYGSNNEQFF.

The genes are TRBV7-6 and TRBJ2-1, with D tentatively TRBD2 (6 bases). The CDR3 contains 16 residues. Germline V CDR1 and CDR2: SGHVS, FNYEAQ. Trimming left V 1 base short and J 2 bases short, with 12 bases between. CDR3 in amino acids: CASSLVQGTPYNEQFF. CDR3 sequence (DNA): TGTGCCAGCAGCTTAGTCCAAGGGACTCCCTACAATGAGCAGTTCTTC.

This clonotype is a singleton in its sample. CDR3 protein: CASSDGTSGRMNEQFF. CDR3 DNA: TGTGCCAGCAGTGATGGGACTAGCGGGAGGATGAATGAGCAGTTCTTC. The chain combines TRBV6-1 with TRBJ2-7; TRBD2 aligns across 15 bases. The J call may be in error: the DNA end matches TRBJ2-1 better. From germline, CDR1 is MNHNS and CDR2 SASEGT. This CDR3 is built from 16 residues.